This T cell receptor beta chain was found in a study of cytomegalovirus exposure and HLA in healthy donors (dated by TCRdb to 2016 to 2017). For context, the study as a whole: An earlier analysis of approximately 640 of the donors reported 250 to 300 Gb of sequence data and more than 90 million unique TCR beta sequences from 150 million to 200 million T cells. Alongside the repertoire data, information on donor age, sex, ethnicity and CMV serostatus was compiled. An early release covering roughly 600 HLA-typed donors comprised approximately 300 gigabases of sequencing data and roughly 86 million unique TCR sequences. HLA typing covered class I and class II loci at four-digit resolution. To predict cytomegalovirus infection status, the study combined high-throughput TCR immunosequencing, statistical association of individual TCRs with disease status, and machine learning. The study was designed to test whether signatures of past pathogen exposure could be identified by cataloging public T cell receptors. A few DR-DQ haplotypes were handled as single units for association and clustering because linkage in the cohort was strong. In the later analysis, no new phenotypic data were used to find candidate immune exposures; instead, reliance was placed on TCR beta sequences and their occurrence across donors. An earlier analysis of fewer than 750 of the donors used high-throughput TCR beta sequencing to judge whether each TCR beta V gene segment behaved as functional or pseudogenic. Of the roughly 390 genotyped donors, about 80% fell in the genetic ancestry cluster associated with self-reported Caucasian donors. Along with the 666-subject first cohort, a separate validation cohort of approximately 110 different subjects was used. On average, over 200,000 unique TCR beta nucleotide sequences were sequenced per donor among 398 genotyped donors of the cohort, with roughly 19% of those sequences being non-productive. In a later analysis, previously published TCR beta repertoires from several hundred donors were re-analyzed and high-resolution HLA genotyping was added so that TCR occurrence patterns could be studied. All discovery cohort repertoires had been generated on a single sequencing platform. Using immunosequencing, the study profiled T cell repertoires from fewer than 850 subjects and related those repertoires to cytomegalovirus serostatus. Genome-wide SNP genotypes for about 65% of the 666 donors were used in a later genetic analysis, which treated that subset as a discovery cohort. The number of typed donors differed by locus: about 629-630 for A, B, C, DRB1 and DQB1; approximately 520 for DQA1; fewer than 610 for DPA1; and around 490 for DPB1. The paper as a whole reports these results and caveats: The study gave a list of about 170 TCR beta chains associated with cytomegalovirus. A later analysis found that HLA-associated TCR beta chains were more clonally expanded and had lower generation probabilities than equally common non-associated chains. Because some donors lacked HLA typing at each locus, the association tests relied only on the typed subset. A few of the identified cytomegalovirus-associated TCR beta chains were confirmed in vitro to be specific for cytomegalovirus antigens. In a later genetic analysis, fewer N-insertions in productive TCRs were reported among donors in an Asian-associated ancestry cluster than the 666-donor mean. For the cohort, immune exposure information was limited to CMV serostatus. In a later analysis, TCR association rates were found to vary across HLA loci, with the most associated TCRs seen for DRB1 alleles and the fewest for HLA-C alleles. Most TCR sequences were observed very rarely across donors, whereas some public TCRs were present in many individuals. In a later genetic analysis, a missense DCLRE1C variant was associated with V-gene and J-gene trimming of TCR beta chains, and the association was replicated in an independent cohort. When HLA alleles, especially DR and DQ, strongly co-occurred, TCR associations were difficult to assign to individual alleles. A cluster of highly shared sequence variants was judged likely to be a technical artifact of the sequencing pipeline. A further reported finding was that TCR beta sequences accurately predicted the HLA-A and HLA-B alleles for most subjects in the first cohort. In an earlier analysis of some 500 of the donors, most TCR beta V segments appeared in productive rearrangements about 87% or about 30% of the time, broadly matching IMGT annotations. Linkage disequilibrium might explain the correlated functional status among segregating V segments, but an unknown experimental factor could not be ruled out. A later analysis associated about 17,000 TCR beta sequences with specific HLA alleles at a false discovery rate of 0.05. The classifier was reported to diagnose cytomegalovirus status with high specificity and sensitivity in both the original and validation cohorts. The 87-base-pair reads could not distinguish some IMGT-functional V segments, including TRBV6-2 and TRBV6-3, so those segments were excluded. In this cohort, only TCR beta chains were sequenced, and detectable features were limited by the absence of alpha or paired-chain data. Roughly uniform sequencing depth across donors was assumed in presence/absence analyses, although this assumption may not hold. In a later analysis, several top co-occurrence clusters were reported to appear linked to parvovirus B19, influenza, CMV and Epstein-Barr virus. Because counts were too low, some 17 rarely observed V segments, including chromosome 9 orphons, were excluded from the earlier analysis of 587 of the donors. The authors suggested that the approach could potentially be extended to other disease states and immunological phenotypes. Most CMV-associated TCR beta chains appeared to be HLA-restricted in a later analysis, and the HLA associations seemed to be driven largely by CMV exposure.

Between the V and J ends, shortened by 6 bases and 5 bases respectively, the junction contains 17 bases. The CDR3 contains 14 residues, cysteine and phenylalanine counted. Only CDR3 DNA remains: 42 bases, in frame from the first base. In the germline V gene, CDR1 corresponds to MDHEN and CDR2 to SYDVKM. The cohort consisted of some 730 healthy bone marrow donors. All cohort members were sampled while nominally healthy, although unrecorded immune exposures were likely present. The donor was CMV seronegative and belonged to the group of over 350 seronegative cohort members. Each donor provided a peripheral blood sample, and peripheral blood mononuclear cells were used for TCR beta sequencing. The Qiagen DNeasy Blood Extraction Kit was used to extract genomic DNA from the blood cell samples. Notes on this clone: The clone's antigen remains unknown. Per-base quality was not reported, and no clone a single base away is much larger than it.

Library preparation was by the immunoSEQ multiplex PCR assay. For the multiplex PCR, a mixture combining 60 forward primers for TCR Vbeta segments and 13 reverse primers for TCR Jbeta segments was used. Amplification of the CDR3 region of rearranged TCR beta genes was performed with a multiplex PCR assay on genomic DNA. The amplified TCR beta libraries were sequenced on the Illumina HiSeq System as 87-base-pair reads. The paper's processing steps were these. In a later analysis, some 80 million unique TCR beta chains were counted across the 650 to 700 repertoires, and about 9.9 million of these chains were shared by at least two donors. To remove PCR and sequencing errors, raw reads were error-corrected and collapsed into unique sequences using a nearest-neighbor algorithm that merged closely related sequences. To assign V, D and J gene segments, CDR3 sequences were aligned to IMGT reference sequences. Each retained sequence needed at least a six-nucleotide match to both a V gene segment and a J gene segment. A rearrangement was called productive if the CDR3 had no stop codons and remained in frame with V and J, and every other rearrangement was called non-productive. CDR3 was defined according to IMGT convention as the region running from the second conserved V-encoded cysteine to the conserved J-encoded phenylalanine. The earlier analysis of fewer than 700 of the donors excluded sequences that lacked an unambiguous match to a single V gene segment. An earlier analysis of almost 600 of the donors classified V segments as functional when productive rearrangements were above 56.7% and as segregating when the standard deviation between donors was above 5%. To diagnose cytomegalovirus status from the catalog of TCR beta chain sequences, a statistical classification framework was built. V and J gene assignment, in a later analysis, came from comparing TCR nucleotide sequences with IMGT/GENE-DB human TR gene sequences. The TCRdist pipeline was used in a later analysis to assign CDR3 sequences and most-parsimonious VDJ recombination scenarios. In a later analysis, each TCR beta chain was defined by its CDR3 amino acid sequence together with its V-gene family, and reads without a unique V-gene family were excluded. As a way to deal with suspected cross-contamination and a sequencing artifact, a later analysis dropped approximately 590 nucleotide sequences that were highly shared and had low generation probability. In a later analysis, a clonal expansion index for each public chain was calculated from normalized within-repertoire ranks of inferred template counts. A later analysis computed generation probabilities with a VDJ recombination model fitted to out-of-frame rearrangements, and checked the results against IGoR. A later analysis scored TCR-TCR, TCR-HLA and TCR-CMV co-occurrence with hypergeometric tests, applying a repertoire-size bias correction to TCR pairs. To estimate false discovery rates, a later analysis permuted the HLA or CMV assignments 20 times. In a later analysis, co-occurring TCRs were grouped with DBSCAN, and TCRdist sequence similarity was added when clustering was performed within HLA-allele-positive subsets. For co-occurrence clustering, repertoires with fewer than 30,000 or more than 120,000 public chains were excluded, along with about five repertoires with anomalous nucleotide sharing. This is the immuneACCESS table as TCRdb keeps it, with only in-frame sequences that have V and J called. A part of the clones is gone; compared with another copy, unresolved V genes explain less than half, and the rest is unexplained. D and trimming were read from the DNA, whereas the V and J calls and clone size are those reported in that table. The sample table lists roughly 200,000 clones, 65% to 85% of them with a count of one. Of the sample, 2% to 2.5% falls within the top ten clones.

The sequence links TRBV28 to TRBJ2-7; a tentative D match to TRBD2 spans 6 bases. The sequence was obtained from a man aged 60-69 years in good health and CMV-seronegative. Material: PBMCs. The CDR3: CASSLVGGFDEQYF. The sequence in DNA is TGTGCCAGCAGCCTTGTCGGGGGTTTCGACGAGCAGTACTTC.